This T cell receptor beta chain was observed in a study of regulatory T cells in long-lasting Graves disease. Study-wide background: For a period under 3 months, newly diagnosed Graves' patients had taken antithyroid drugs. Study-wide findings and caveats: For persistent Graves' patients, TCR diversity was lower than for newly diagnosed ones.

This clonotype occurred a few times. As yet, its antigen is unknown. CDR3 regions were amplified by Arm-PCR using iRepertoire HTBI primers to build TCR beta libraries. TCRdb reanalysed the multiplex PCR reads using MiXCR and keeps one entry per CDR3 protein. This sample has 420,000 or so distinct CDR3 sequences; about 17% occur once, and the top ten carry about 23%. Trimming removed 2 bases from V and 1 base from J; junction bases left unmatched: 14. The CDR3 is 18 amino acids. Germline values: CDR1 SGDLS, CDR2 YYNGEE. Noted time point: newly diagnosed GD, antithyroid drugs for less than 3 months. RNA from PBMCs was the source of the TCR library. These records were also assigned to another study, of T cells in Graves' hyperthyroidism and ophthalmopathy.

The specimen comprised peripheral blood mononuclear cells (PBMCs), sampled at new diagnosis, from a patient treated with antithyroid drugs. The source of this sequence is a young woman with Graves disease. The rearrangement uses TRBV9 and TRBJ2-7; TRBD1 matches at 8 bases. CDR3 nucleotide sequence: TGTGCCAGCAGCGTCAGCGTGACAGCTAGGGACAGGTCCTACGAGCAGTACTTC. Residues: CASSVSVTARDRSYEQYF.